The TCR beta chain described here comes from a study of control samples from healthy donors and cancer patients (dated by TCRdb to about 2020). CDR1 and CDR2 (SGHDT, YYEEEE) derive from the germline V gene. V is pruned by 4 bases and J by 4 bases, leaving 10 bases of the junction without a gene match. The CDR3 sequence holds 15 residues, the cysteine and phenylalanine included. Of all the DNA, just the CDR3 is kept, 45 bases in frame from base 1. Points on this clone: Its antigen is currently not known. No per-base quality is available; no much larger clone lies one base away.

The receptor library was made with the immunoSEQ multiplex PCR assay. Imported from immuneACCESS, the table was reduced by TCRdb to in-frame sequences with V and J called. These copies leave out some clones; in studies compared against another copy, an unresolved V gene accounts for under half, and the cause of the remainder is not known. The table for this sample lists roughly 150,000 clones; more than 85% of them were counted only once. Together, the top ten hold 2% to 2.5% of the sample. The source is a man in his forties or fifties in good health. The rearranged segments are TRBV5-6 and TRBJ2-5, and TRBD2 matches 7 of the central bases. Sequencing was performed on blood. The CDR3 corresponds to CASSPRTRGIETQYF. The nucleotides read TGTGCCAGCAGCCCCAGGACTAGGGGTATAGAGACCCAGTACTTC.